Listed here are 18 T cell receptor beta chains from one sample, sequenced in a study of blood T cell repertoires in COVID-19. Sequencing was performed with immunoSEQ multiplex PCR; in TCRdb, only in-frame clones are kept and a portion is missing. The repertoire consists of about 78,000 clones, with 70% to 90% occurring once and the leading ten covering 2.5% to 3.5%. The sequencing sample was made of peripheral blood. The receptor set was obtained from a man in his 70s with active or convalescent COVID-19.

V gene TRBV6-1 combines with J gene TRBJ1-1; 9 nucleotides match TRBD1. The germline CDR1 and CDR2 sequences are MNHNS and SASEGT. J lost 3 bases, V lost 1 base, and 0 bases had no gene match. The CDR3 extends over 14 amino acids. CDR3 bases: TGTGCCAGCAGTGAAGACAGGGGGCACACTGAAGCTTTCTTT. Amino acid sequence: CASSEDRGHTEAFF.

The chain links TRBV6-5 to TRBJ2-5; 8 bases are shared with TRBD1. This CDR3 spans 16 amino acids. With V trimmed by 3 bases and J by 5 bases, 11 bases remained unmatched. Germline CDR1 and CDR2: MNHEY and SVGAGI. CDR3 loop: CASSYGTGTSRETQYF. CDR3 sequence (DNA): TGTGCCAGCAGTTATGGGACAGGCACTTCTCGGGAGACCCAGTACTTC.

V gene TRBV25-1 combines with J gene TRBJ2-3, with 10 positions matching TRBD2. The CDR3 spans 13 residues. Trimming took 4 bases from V and 12 from J; bases not matched to a gene: 7. Germline loops: CDR1 MGHDK, CDR2 SYGVNS. This CDR3 reads CASSGGLASFQYF. The CDR3 nucleotides read TGTGCCAGCAGTGGGGGACTAGCGAGTTTTCAGTATTTT.

In its sample, this clone was seen a few times. The V and J genes are TRBV3-1 (or the pseudogene TRBV3-2) and TRBJ1-1, with 7 nucleotides matching TRBD1. The V gene's germline CDR1 is LGHDT and CDR2 YNNKEL (reference sequence). Trimming at V came to 4 bases and at J to 9 bases, leaving 8 bases not matched to a gene. The CDR3 totals 13 residues. CDR3 coding DNA: TGTGCCAGCAGCCTCCGCAGGGGGGAAAAAGCTTTCTTT. Residues: CASSLRRGEKAFF.

The chain has TRBV28 and TRBJ1-5; possible D gene TRBD1, 5 bases. The germline CDR1 and CDR2 sequences are MDHEN and SYDVKM. The CDR3 runs to 16 residues. Trimming stripped 4 bases from V and 2 bases from J, with 15 bases between. CDR3 sequence: CASSYGQGSGNQPQHF. The CDR3 nucleotides are TGTGCCAGCAGTTATGGTCAGGGTTCGGGCAATCAGCCCCAGCATTTT.

V and J are TRBV30 and TRBJ1-1; unclear D gene. CDR1 is GTSNPN, CDR2 SVGIG, per germline (reference sequence). CDR3 size: 14 residues. Trimming shortened V by 1 base and J by 4 bases, and 13 bases separated the two germline ends. The CDR3 DNA follows: TGTGCCTGGAGTGAAGGCAGCGGCGGCACTGAAGCTTTCTTT. This sequence encodes CAWSEGSGGTEAFF.

This chain joins TRBV25-1 and TRBJ1-2; TRBD1 aligns across 8 bases. The CDR3 loop spans 14 amino acids. Germline CDR1 reads MGHDK; CDR2 reads SYGVNS. V was clipped by 0 bases and J by 8 bases; unmatched bases: 5. The CDR3 sequence is CASSEYGQGRGYTF. The CDR3 bases are TGTGCCAGCAGTGAATACGGACAGGGTAGAGGCTACACCTTC.

V gene TRBV12-3 or TRBV12-4 combines with J gene TRBJ2-1; a possible D gene is TRBD1 (5 bases). Trimming shortened V by 4 bases and J by 3 bases, and 7 bases separated the two germline ends. This CDR3 is 13 amino acids long. The CDR3 sequence: CASSWGYYNEQFF. As DNA, the CDR3 is TGTGCCAGCAGTTGGGGCTACTACAATGAGCAGTTCTTC.

The rearrangement links TRBV5-1 to TRBJ2-2, with 7 bases identical to TRBD2. With 0 bases clipped from V and 0 bases from J, the junction kept 11 bases outside the gene matches. The CDR3 totals 19 residues. Per the germline V gene, CDR1 is SGHRS and CDR2 is YFSETQ. As DNA, the CDR3 is TGCGCCAGCAGCTTGGCTACTAGCGCGATGTTCGCGAACACCGGGGAGCTGTTTTTT. Amino acid sequence: CASSLATSAMFANTGELFF.

This CDR3 is CASSLGGLRQGTNEKLFF. The CDR3 DNA follows: TGTGCCAGCAGCTTAGGGGGGCTCCGACAGGGAACTAATGAAAAACTGTTTTTT. V gene TRBV7-9 combines with J gene TRBJ1-4, with TRBD1 matching 7 bases. The CDR3 length is 18 residues. V lost 1 base to trimming and J lost 1 base; unmatched junction nucleotides: 9. The V gene's germline CDR1 is SEHNR and CDR2 FQNEAQ (reference sequence).

The rearrangement joins TRBV5-8 to TRBJ2-5; no clear D. CDR1 is SGHTS, CDR2 YDEGEE, per germline. The CDR3 sequence is 13 residues long. Trimming took off 2 bases at V and 1 base at J, with 6 bases between the two ends. The DNA of the CDR3 is TGTGCCAGCAGCTTAAGCCCCCAAGAGACCCAGTACTTC. This gives the protein CASSLSPQETQYF.

The chain is built from TRBV28 and TRBJ1-4, with 8 bases aligning to TRBD1. V trimming: 6 bases; J trimming: 8 bases; junction bases outside the gene matches: 11. The germline V gene has CDR1 MDHEN and CDR2 SYDVKM. The CDR3 length is 15 residues. DNA for the CDR3: TGTGCCAGCAGAGGCCTGACAGGGGCTGGGGAAAAACTGTTTTTT. Its protein is CASRGLTGAGEKLFF.

The table lists this clone with a count of one. The chain employs TRBV11-2 and TRBJ1-1, with D tentatively TRBD1 (5 bases). The CDR3 is made up of 14 amino acids. Per germline, CDR1 SGHAT and CDR2 FQNNGV. Trimming pared 1 base from V and 2 bases from J, leaving 8 bases between. The CDR3 here is CASSLGGGNTEAFF. The DNA of the CDR3 is TGTGCCAGCAGCTTAGGGGGGGGTAACACTGAAGCTTTCTTT.

V usage is TRBV11-2 and J usage is TRBJ2-1; 9 nucleotides align to TRBD2. CDR3 size: 15 residues. Per the germline V gene, CDR1 is SGHAT and CDR2 is FQNNGV. Losses at the gene ends were 5 bases for V and 3 bases for J; bases not matched to a gene: 5. CDR3 protein: CASSQRLADYNEQFF. The CDR3 coding sequence is TGTGCCAGCAGCCAGCGACTAGCGGACTACAATGAGCAGTTCTTC.

This chain uses TRBV2 with TRBJ1-4, with TRBD1 identical over 10 bases. Germline V lookup: CDR1 SNHLY, CDR2 FYNNEI. This CDR3 is built from 15 residues. The V segment lost 2 bases and the J segment 7 bases; nucleotides outside the gene matches: 4. CDR3 residues: CASSEMTGGSEKLFF. The CDR3 DNA sequence: TGTGCCAGCAGTGAAATGACAGGGGGCTCTGAAAAACTGTTTTTT. Drawing the rest from reference TRBV2 and TRBJ1-4, the complete variable domain is EPEVTQTPSHQVTQMGQEVILRCVPISNHLYFYWYRQILGQKVEFLVSFYNNEISEKSEIFDDQFSVERPDGSNFTLKIRSTKLEDSAMYFCASSEMTGGSEKLFFGSGTQLSVL.

The rearrangement uses TRBV6-5 and TRBJ1-2; D perhaps matches TRBD1 (5 bases). Trimming left V 2 bases short and J 3 bases short, with 16 bases between. The germline CDR1 and CDR2 sequences are MNHEY and SVGAGI. This CDR3 has 16 residues. CDR3: CASSYDGTSRHYGYTF. The CDR3 DNA is TGTGCCAGCAGTTACGACGGGACTTCCAGACACTATGGCTACACCTTC.

The chain has TRBV18 and TRBJ1-2, with 9 bases matching TRBD1. J lost 3 bases, V lost 4 bases, and 9 bases had no gene match. CDR1 is KGHSH and CDR2 is LQKENI in the germline V gene. This CDR3 is built from 16 residues. The CDR3 DNA is TGTGCCAGCTCACGGGGAAACAGGGGGCCCTACTATGGCTACACCTTC. This sequence encodes CASSRGNRGPYYGYTF.

The J gene is TRBJ1-2, the V gene TRBV5-8; no definite D call. This CDR3 has 11 amino acids. CDR1 is SGHTS and CDR2 is YDEGEE in the germline V gene. Trimming took off 4 bases at V and 4 bases at J, with 5 bases between the two ends. Here the CDR3 DNA reads TGTGCCAGCAGCCTCGTCTATGGCTACACCTTC. It encodes CASSLVYGYTF.